Presented here are 17 T cell receptor beta chains from one specimen sequenced in a study of cytomegalovirus exposure and HLA in healthy donors. PCR was performed using 60 Vbeta and 13 Jbeta primers. Method: immunoSEQ multiplex PCR; TCRdb's copy keeps in-frame clones and lacks some. The sample has over 150,000 clones; about 81% are singletons. Material: PBMCs. These receptors were obtained from a girl aged 10-17 years in good health and CMV-seropositive.

The V call is TRBV30, the J call TRBJ2-5; TRBD1 matches 7 bases. In germline, CDR1 is GTSNPN, CDR2 SVGIG (reference sequence). This CDR3 comprises 15 residues. The ends lost 0 bases at V and 2 bases at J; junction bases unmatched: 6. The CDR3 DNA reads as TGTGCCTGGAGTGTCTTTGGGACAGCACAAGAGACCCAGTACTTC. Its protein is CAWSVFGTAQETQYF.

The chain recombines TRBV29-1 with TRBJ2-1, with TRBD2 identical over 9 bases. Germline V CDR1 and CDR2: SQVTM, ANQGSEA. Losses at the gene ends were 6 bases for V and 8 bases for J; bases not matched to a gene: 11. The CDR3 has 14 amino acids. DNA for the CDR3: TGCAGCGTGGGACTAGCTGGTTCGTTTGATGAGCAGTTCTTC. Translation: CSVGLAGSFDEQFF.

This clone has only a few counts. CDR3 nucleotide sequence: TGTGCCAGCAGCCGGGACAGGTCCTGGGACGAGCAGTACTTC. Its translation: CASSRDRSWDEQYF. This sequence joins TRBV5-4 and TRBJ2-7; 8 bases agree with TRBD1. This CDR3 is built from 14 residues. J was trimmed by 5 bases and V by 4 bases; bases with no gene match: 8. Looked up from germline, CDR1 is SGHNT and CDR2 is YYREEE (reference sequence).

This chain uses TRBV2 with TRBJ2-7; 9 bases line up with TRBD1. Germline assignment: CDR1 SNHLY and CDR2 FYNNEI. The CDR3 loop spans 14 amino acids. Trimming took 6 bases from V and 2 from J; bases not matched to a gene: 5. The CDR3 coding sequence is TGTGCCAGCAGGCCGGGACAGGGCGCCTACGAGCAGTACTTC. Translating gives CASRPGQGAYEQYF.

The rearrangement joins TRBV15 to TRBJ2-3; 12 positions agree with TRBD2. This CDR3 has 15 residues. Unmatched junction bases numbered 4, after V lost 3 bases and J lost 6 bases. Germline V lookup: CDR1 LNHNV, CDR2 YYDKDF (reference sequence). The CDR3 sequence is CATSRTSGSPDTQYF. Here the CDR3 DNA reads TGTGCCACCAGCAGGACTAGCGGGAGTCCCGATACGCAGTATTTT.

The CDR3 coding sequence is TGTGCCAGCCGGGACAGGGTAGCCCAGCCCCAGCATTTT. Residues: CASRDRVAQPQHF. V is TRBV28 and J is TRBJ1-5, with 9 bases matching TRBD1. Trimming at V came to 8 bases and at J to 7 bases, leaving 6 bases not matched to a gene. Germline V gene lookup returns CDR1 MDHEN and CDR2 SYDVKM. The CDR3 has 13 residues.

The rearrangement joins TRBV7-8 to TRBJ1-5, with a weak D call TRBD1 (6 bases). Germline lookup yields CDR1 SGHVS and CDR2 FQNEAQ. Deletions cut 4 bases from V and 2 bases from J, with 21 bases between. CDR3 length: 18 residues. The DNA of the CDR3 is TGTGCCAGCAGCTCCACTACAGGGAAAGGTGCTGGCAATCAGCCCCAGCATTTT. Amino acid sequence: CASSSTTGKGAGNQPQHF.

The chain combines TRBV9 with TRBJ1-1, with D possibly TRBD1 on 5 matching bases. Germline V gives CDR1 SGDLS, CDR2 YYNGEE. This CDR3 is 14 amino acids long. Trimming stripped 4 bases from V and 3 bases from J, with 13 bases between. The CDR3 here is CASSTQDTYTEAFF. The DNA for the CDR3 is TGTGCCAGCAGCACCCAGGACACTTACACTGAAGCTTTCTTT.

The rearrangement joins TRBV5-4 to TRBJ2-7, with 8 positions matching TRBD2. The CDR3 is 14 residues long. Germline V CDR1 and CDR2: SGHNT, YYREEE (reference sequence). The junction had 12 bases not matched to a gene; V was cut back by 6 bases and J by 7 bases. CDR3: CASNSYGGGGEQYF. The CDR3 nucleotides read TGTGCCAGCAACTCCTACGGGGGGGGAGGGGAGCAGTACTTC.

This clone was seen once. The gene calls are TRBV6-5 and TRBJ1-5; D gene unclear. This CDR3 is built from 14 residues. Deletions cut 2 bases from V and 3 bases from J, with 8 bases between. Germline values: CDR1 MNHEY, CDR2 SVGAGI. The CDR3 loop reads CASSYTGINQPQHF. CDR3 sequence (DNA): TGTGCCAGCAGTTACACGGGGATCAATCAGCCCCAGCATTTT.

As DNA, the CDR3 is TGTGCCAGCAGCGACCGGGAGGCATTCTACAATGAGCAGTTCTTC. It encodes CASSDREAFYNEQFF. The chain links TRBV27 to TRBJ2-1; TRBD2 matches at 7 bases. Germline assignment: CDR1 MNHEY and CDR2 SMNVEV (reference sequence). The V segment lost 6 bases and the J segment 3 bases; nucleotides outside the gene matches: 8. CDR3 size: 15 residues.

The chain uses TRBV27 and TRBJ1-2; 7 nucleotides align to TRBD1. V was pared by 3 bases and J by 5 bases, with 9 bases of the junction left unmatched. This CDR3 contains 15 residues. Germline V gene sequence: CDR1 MNHEY, CDR2 SMNVEV (reference sequence). The CDR3 is CASSFSDRPQYGYTF. The CDR3 coding sequence is TGTGCCAGCAGTTTCTCGGACAGGCCTCAATATGGCTACACCTTC.

This clone came up once. The chain combines TRBV2 with TRBJ2-7; a weak D match, TRBD2 (6 bases). Germline V CDR1 and CDR2: SNHLY, FYNNEI. Trimming shortened V by 7 bases and J by 2 bases, and 21 bases separated the two germline ends. The CDR3 is 16 residues long. The CDR3 DNA reads TGTGCCAGCAAAGTGGGGGTGGGACTGAACGCCTACGAGCAGTACTTC. Translated: CASKVGVGLNAYEQYF.

This sequence joins TRBV4-1 and TRBJ1-1, with D possibly TRBD1 on 5 matching bases. The CDR3 sequence is 14 residues long. Germline V lookup: CDR1 MGHRA, CDR2 YSYEKL. V lost 4 bases and J lost 3, with 12 bases in between. The CDR3 sequence is CASSRFGRDTEAFF. Written as DNA, the CDR3 is TGCGCCAGCAGCCGGTTTGGCAGGGACACTGAAGCTTTCTTT.

Worth noting for this clone: This sample includes further DNA sequences coding for the same CDR3. This chain links TRBV30 with TRBJ1-5; D uncertain. The V gene lost 0 bases and the J gene lost 5 bases, with 5 bases spanning the gap. The germline CDR1 and CDR2 sequences are GTSNPN and SVGIG (reference sequence). This CDR3 contains 12 residues. The CDR3 nucleotides are TGTGCCTGGAGTGTGGGAGATCAGCCCCAGCATTTT. Protein: CAWSVGDQPQHF.

The chain uses TRBV30 and TRBJ2-7, with 12 bases fitting TRBD1. Germline trimming cut 2 bases from V and 5 bases from J; bases unmatched to any gene: 4. This CDR3 spans 14 amino acids. Germline CDR1 and CDR2: GTSNPN and SVGIG (reference sequence). CDR3 in DNA: TGTGCCTGGAGTAGGGACAGGGGGCTCAACGAGCAGTACTTC. This translates into CAWSRDRGLNEQYF.

This clone appeared a few times. The chain links TRBV7-9 to TRBJ2-3; 8 nucleotides agree with TRBD2. The germline V gene has CDR1 SEHNR and CDR2 FQNEAQ (reference sequence). This CDR3 is 14 amino acids long. V lost 8 bases and J lost 4; bases outside the gene matches: 8. In DNA form, the CDR3 reads TGTGCCAGCCGTGTGAGCGGGGGCCCAGATACGCAGTATTTT. Its translation is CASRVSGGPDTQYF.